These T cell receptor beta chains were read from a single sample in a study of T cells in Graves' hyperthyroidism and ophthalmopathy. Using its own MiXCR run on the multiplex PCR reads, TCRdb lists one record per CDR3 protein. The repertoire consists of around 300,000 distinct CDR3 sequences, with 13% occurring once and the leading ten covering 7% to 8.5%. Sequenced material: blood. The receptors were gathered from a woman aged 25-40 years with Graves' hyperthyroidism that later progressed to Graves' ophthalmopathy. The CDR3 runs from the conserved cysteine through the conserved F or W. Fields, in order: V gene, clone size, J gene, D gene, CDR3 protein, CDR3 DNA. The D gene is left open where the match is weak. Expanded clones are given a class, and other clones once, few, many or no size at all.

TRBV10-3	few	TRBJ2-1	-	CAISVEDNEQFF	TGTGCCATCAGTGTAGAGGACAATGAGCAGTTCTTC
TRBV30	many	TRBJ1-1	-	CAWSPISTEAFF	TGTGCCTGGAGCCCGATCTCCACTGAAGCTTTCTTT
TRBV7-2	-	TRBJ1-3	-	CASSLGGLSGNTIYF	TGTGCCAGCAGCTTAGGGGGCCTCTCTGGAAACACCATATATTTT
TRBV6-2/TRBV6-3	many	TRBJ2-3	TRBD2	CASSYSPEKKSGLGGDTQYF	TGTGCCAGCAGTTACTCGCCAGAAAAAAAATCGGGACTAGGGGGAGATACGCAGTATTTT
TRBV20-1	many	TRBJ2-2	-	CSAQGPSTGELFF	TGCAGCGCCCAGGGCCCCAGCACCGGGGAGCTGTTTTTT
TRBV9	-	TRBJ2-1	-	CASRGMGNEQFF	TGTGCCAGCCGGGGAATGGGCAATGAGCAGTTCTTC
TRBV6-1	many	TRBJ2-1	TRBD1	CASSEWDSSYNEQFF	TGTGCCAGCAGTGAATGGGACAGCTCCTACAATGAGCAGTTCTTC
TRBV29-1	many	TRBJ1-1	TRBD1	CSGYRGTEAFF	TGCAGCGGTTACAGGGGCACTGAAGCTTTCTTT
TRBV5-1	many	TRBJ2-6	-	CASSRGTASSGANVLTF	TGCGCCAGCAGCCGGGGGACAGCCAGCTCTGGGGCCAACGTCCTGACTTTC
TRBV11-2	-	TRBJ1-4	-	CASSSDLAGTFNEKLFF	TGTGCCAGCAGCTCAGATTTGGCAGGGACCTTTAATGAAAAACTGTTTTTT
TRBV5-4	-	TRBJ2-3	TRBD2	CASSLAYGAGGGDTQYF	TGTGCCAGCAGCTTGGCCTATGGAGCGGGGGGAGGTGATACGCAGTATTTT
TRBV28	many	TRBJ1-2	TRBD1	CASSLGQAGDGYTF	TGTGCCAGCAGCCTGGGACAGGCGGGGGACGGCTACACCTTC
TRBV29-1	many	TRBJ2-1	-	CSVEALAGNEQFF	TGCAGCGTTGAGGCACTAGCAGGCAATGAGCAGTTCTTC
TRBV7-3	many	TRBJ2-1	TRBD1	CASSPGTGGIYEQFF	TGTGCCAGCAGCCCCGGGACAGGGGGCATCTATGAGCAGTTCTTC
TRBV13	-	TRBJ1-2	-	CASSAGTATIYGYTF	TGTGCCAGCAGCGCGGGGACGGCTACTATCTATGGCTACACCTTC
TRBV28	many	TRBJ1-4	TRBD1	CASSAPARQGYEKLFF	TGTGCCAGCAGTGCACCTGCAAGACAGGGTTACGAAAAACTGTTTTTT
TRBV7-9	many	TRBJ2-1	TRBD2	CAASQREGPGEQFF	TGTGCCGCGTCCCAGCGGGAGGGCCCTGGCGAGCAGTTCTTC
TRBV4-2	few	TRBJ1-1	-	CASSQVRRGWTEAFF	TGTGCCAGCAGCCAAGTTCGGAGGGGTTGGACTGAAGCTTTCTTT
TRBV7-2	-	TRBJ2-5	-	CASSWVVGGETQYF	TGTGCCAGCAGCTGGGTGGTAGGGGGGGAGACCCAGTACTTC
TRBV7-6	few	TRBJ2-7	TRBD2	CASSFSSGAYEQYF	TGTGCCAGCAGCTTCTCTAGCGGAGCCTACGAGCAGTACTTC
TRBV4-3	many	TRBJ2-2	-	CASSQGSGISENTGELFF	TGCGCCAGCAGCCAAGGTTCAGGGATTTCCGAGAACACCGGGGAGCTGTTTTTT
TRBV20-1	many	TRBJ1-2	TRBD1	CSVGPGGDGYTF	TGCAGTGTAGGTCCAGGGGGCGATGGCTACACCTTC
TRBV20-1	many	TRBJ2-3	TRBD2	CSARDLWLAGGRTDTQYF	TGCAGTGCTAGAGATCTTTGGCTAGCGGGAGGTCGGACAGATACGCAGTATTTT
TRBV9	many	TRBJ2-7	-	CASSVDGGRPGEQYF	TGTGCCAGCAGCGTAGACGGTGGGAGGCCAGGGGAGCAGTACTTC
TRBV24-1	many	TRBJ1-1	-	CATSNSGRSTEAFF	TGTGCCACCAGTAACTCGGGCAGGAGCACTGAAGCTTTCTTT
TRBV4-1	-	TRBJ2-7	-	CASSQEMGFEQYF	TGCGCCAGCAGCCAAGAAATGGGGTTCGAGCAGTACTTC
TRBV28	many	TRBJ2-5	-	CASSLQSVWETQYF	TGTGCCAGCAGTTTACAATCAGTGTGGGAGACCCAGTACTTC
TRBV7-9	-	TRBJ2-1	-	CASGSDEQFF	TGTGCCAGCGGGAGCGATGAGCAGTTCTTC
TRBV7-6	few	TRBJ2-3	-	CASSLAHGTDTQYF	TGTGCCAGCAGCTTAGCGCACGGCACAGATACGCAGTATTTT
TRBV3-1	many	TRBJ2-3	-	CASSQDVEGTDTQYF	TGTGCCAGCAGCCAAGACGTCGAGGGCACAGATACGCAGTATTTT
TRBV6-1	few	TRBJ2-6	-	CASKVNLISGANVLTF	TGTGCCAGCAAAGTAAACCTCATCTCTGGGGCCAACGTCCTGACTTTC
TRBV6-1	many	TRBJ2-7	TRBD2	CASSSTSGRAYEQYF	TGTGCCAGCAGTTCGACTAGCGGGAGAGCCTACGAGCAGTACTTC
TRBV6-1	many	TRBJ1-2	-	CASSETGAGGYTF	TGTGCCAGCAGTGAAACGGGGGCAGGTGGCTACACCTTC
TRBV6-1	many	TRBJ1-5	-	CASTPTQQGGNQPQHF	TGTGCCAGCACCCCAACCCAACAGGGTGGCAATCAGCCCCAGCATTTT
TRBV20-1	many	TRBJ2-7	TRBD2	CSALTSGGGYEQYF	TGCAGTGCCCTGACTAGCGGAGGGGGCTACGAGCAGTACTTC
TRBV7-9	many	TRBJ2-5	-	CASSSTGIQETQYF	TGTGCCAGCAGCTCAACGGGTATCCAAGAGACCCAGTACTTC
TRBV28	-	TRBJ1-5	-	CASTRAYSNQPQHF	TGTGCCAGTACTCGGGCATATAGCAATCAGCCCCAGCATTTT
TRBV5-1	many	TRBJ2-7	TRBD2	CASSFRTSGAYEQYF	TGCGCCAGCAGCTTCAGAACTAGCGGGGCTTACGAGCAGTACTTC
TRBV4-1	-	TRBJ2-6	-	CASSQDGRLVSSGANVLTF	TGCGCCAGCAGCCAAGATGGAAGACTAGTGAGCTCTGGGGCCAACGTCCTGACTTTC
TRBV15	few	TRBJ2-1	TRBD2	CATSRGTSGKYNEQFF	TGTGCCACCAGCAGAGGGACTAGCGGGAAGTACAATGAGCAGTTCTTC
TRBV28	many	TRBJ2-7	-	CASIGYSSLEQYF	TGTGCCAGCATCGGATACTCGTCTCTCGAGCAGTACTTC
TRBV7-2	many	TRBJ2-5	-	CASSLKAGQYF	TGTGCCAGCAGCTTAAAGGCCGGCCAGTACTTC